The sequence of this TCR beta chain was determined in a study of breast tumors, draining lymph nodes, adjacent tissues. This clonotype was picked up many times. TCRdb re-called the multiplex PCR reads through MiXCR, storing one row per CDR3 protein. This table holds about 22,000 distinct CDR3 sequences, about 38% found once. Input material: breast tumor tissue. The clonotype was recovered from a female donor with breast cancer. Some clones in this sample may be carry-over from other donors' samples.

The CDR3 region is CASSLRERIRQGWREIWDTDTQYF. For the CDR3, the DNA is TGTGCCAGCAGCTTACGCGAGAGAATCCGCCAAGGGTGGCGGGAGATTTGGGACACAGATACGCAGTATTTT. This chain uses TRBV11-2 with TRBJ2-3, with 7 bases that match TRBD2. This CDR3 has 24 amino acids. The J segment lost 2 bases and the V segment lost 2 bases, leaving 31 bases of the junction unmatched. The germline V gene has CDR1 SGHAT and CDR2 FQNNGV.